Listed below are T cell receptor beta chains from one sample, sequenced in a study of human T cells and chemical hapten exposure. In TCRdb, the RACE reads were re-called with MiXCR into one record per CDR3 protein. This table has roughly 62,000 distinct CDR3 sequences, around 11% appearing once. The starting material was whole blood, obtained in connection with sensitization to the hapten diphenylcyclopropenone (DPC). Receptors originate from a man aged 25 to 40 with alopecia areata. Some clones in this sample may be carry-over from other donors' samples. Each CDR3 is given with its conserved first and last residue. The D gene is left open where the match is weak. Clone size is stated in some rows and not others, as once, few, many or a class when expanded.

J: TRBJ2-7; size: -; D: -; V: TRBV7-9; DNA: TGTGCCAGCAGCTTAGCGGGGGTTTACGAGCAGTACTTC; CDR3: CASSLAGVYEQYF
J: TRBJ2-7; size: many; D: -; V: TRBV7-9; DNA: TGTGCCAGCAGCTTACAGTTGCGGGGGCTCGACGAGCAGTACTTC; CDR3: CASSLQLRGLDEQYF
J: TRBJ1-4; size: -; D: -; V: TRBV6-5; DNA: TGTGCCAGCAGTTACCGCCCAGGACGGTCAACTAATGAAAAACTGTTTTTT; CDR3: CASSYRPGRSTNEKLFF
J: TRBJ2-3; size: many; D: -; V: TRBV6-2/TRBV6-3; DNA: TGTGCCAGCAGTTCACCACTAGCTTCAGATACGCAGTATTTT; CDR3: CASSSPLASDTQYF
J: TRBJ1-2; size: -; D: -; V: TRBV7-8; DNA: TGTGCCAGCAGCCTACATGGTGGAGCTGAATTTTATGGCTACACCTTC; CDR3: CASSLHGGAEFYGYTF
J: TRBJ2-7; size: many; D: -; V: TRBV7-2; DNA: TGTGCCAGCAGCTTATTCTCCTACGAGCAGTACTTC; CDR3: CASSLFSYEQYF
J: TRBJ2-7; size: few; D: -; V: TRBV9; DNA: TGTGCCAGCAGCGTAGACTCGGGGGGCGGCTACGAGCAGTACTTC; CDR3: CASSVDSGGGYEQYF
J: TRBJ2-3; size: -; D: -; V: TRBV7-8; DNA: TGTGCCAGCAGCTTAGGACTAGCAGATACGCAGTATTTT; CDR3: CASSLGLADTQYF
J: TRBJ2-3; size: many; D: -; V: TRBV11-2; DNA: TGTGCCAGCAGCTCACGTTACATGGCAGATACGCAGTATTTT; CDR3: CASSSRYMADTQYF
J: TRBJ2-7; size: many; D: -; V: TRBV18; DNA: TGTGCCAGCTCACCAACCGCCTCGCTCTCCTACGAGCAGTACTTC; CDR3: CASSPTASLSYEQYF
J: TRBJ1-2; size: many; D: TRBD1; V: TRBV4-2; DNA: TGTGCCAGCAGCCATTGGGGACAGGGCTACACCTTC; CDR3: CASSHWGQGYTF
J: TRBJ2-2; size: many; D: -; V: TRBV28; DNA: TGTGCCAGCAGTTTATGGGGGGCCGGGGAGCTGTTTTTT; CDR3: CASSLWGAGELFF
J: TRBJ1-6; size: -; D: -; V: TRBV4-3; DNA: TGCGCCAGCAGCCAAGATACCGGCCAGAGCTCCTATAATTCACCCCTCCACTTT; CDR3: CASSQDTGQSSYNSPLHF
J: TRBJ2-2; size: many; D: -; V: TRBV29-1; DNA: TGCAGCGTTGTTAGGAAAGGGACCGGGGAGCTGTTTTTT; CDR3: CSVVRKGTGELFF
J: TRBJ2-2; size: -; D: TRBD1; V: TRBV6-5; DNA: TGTGCCAGCAGTCGCGGACAGGGGGCCGGGGAGCTGTTTTTT; CDR3: CASSRGQGAGELFF
J: TRBJ1-5; size: many; D: -; V: TRBV2; DNA: TGTGCCAGCAGCGGGGCCAGCAGCAATCAGCCCCAGCATTTT; CDR3: CASSGASSNQPQHF
J: TRBJ2-1; size: many; D: TRBD2; V: TRBV5-1; DNA: TGCGCCAGCAGCTTGGCCCAGCGGGACTACAATGAGCAGTTCTTC; CDR3: CASSLAQRDYNEQFF
J: TRBJ2-7; size: few; D: TRBD1; V: TRBV28; DNA: TGTGCCAGCAGTTTCCCTCGGACAGGGTCCTACGAGCAGTACTTC; CDR3: CASSFPRTGSYEQYF
J: TRBJ1-3; size: -; D: -; V: TRBV28; DNA: TGTGCCAGCAGCCTGCACCTCTCTGGAAACACCATATATTTT; CDR3: CASSLHLSGNTIYF
J: TRBJ2-1; size: few; D: -; V: TRBV24-1; DNA: TGTGCCACCAGTGATTCTTTTAGGGAAAATTTGAGAAATGAGCAGTTCTTC; CDR3: CATSDSFRENLRNEQFF
J: TRBJ1-6; size: many; D: TRBD1; V: TRBV5-1; DNA: TGCGCCAGCGCTCCGACAGGGGCCAGACGCATGGATTCACCCCTCCACTTT; CDR3: CASAPTGARRMDSPLHF
J: TRBJ2-2; size: many; D: TRBD1; V: TRBV19; DNA: TGTGCCAGTAGTATACGGGGACAGGGGTCCGGGGAGCTGTTTTTT; CDR3: CASSIRGQGSGELFF
J: TRBJ2-7; size: -; D: -; V: TRBV11-2; DNA: TGTGCCAGCAGTCCTTTGCCGTACGAGCAGTACTTC; CDR3: CASSPLPYEQYF
J: TRBJ1-1; size: -; D: -; V: TRBV29-1; DNA: TGCAGCGTTGCTCTACAGGTTGAGAACACTGAAGCTTTCTTT; CDR3: CSVALQVENTEAFF
J: TRBJ1-2; size: many; D: -; V: TRBV5-1; DNA: TGCGCCAGCAGCTTGGATGCAGGGAGTGGCTACACCTTC; CDR3: CASSLDAGSGYTF
J: TRBJ2-7; size: few; D: -; V: TRBV10-3; DNA: TGTGCCATCAGTCCGGTTCTTTCCTACGAGCAGTACTTC; CDR3: CAISPVLSYEQYF
J: TRBJ1-2; size: few; D: TRBD1; V: TRBV20-1; DNA: TGCAGTGCTAGTCCAGGGGGAGGCTACACCTTC; CDR3: CSASPGGGYTF
J: TRBJ2-3; size: many; D: -; V: TRBV27; DNA: TGTGCCAGCACCTCTAGAGGGCCCACAGATACGCAGTATTTT; CDR3: CASTSRGPTDTQYF
J: TRBJ2-7; size: many; D: -; V: TRBV12-3/TRBV12-4; DNA: TGTGCCAGCACCCATTCCGTCCAGAGCTCCTACGAGCAGTACTTC; CDR3: CASTHSVQSSYEQYF
J: TRBJ2-2; size: many; D: TRBD1; V: TRBV5-1; DNA: TGCGCCAGCAGTCCTCCCGGACAGGGAAATACCGGGGAGCTGTTTTTT; CDR3: CASSPPGQGNTGELFF
J: TRBJ1-6; size: -; D: -; V: TRBV12-3/TRBV12-4; DNA: TGTGCCAGCAGTTTGGCAGGAGGAGGTAATTCACCCCTCCACTTT; CDR3: CASSLAGGGNSPLHF
J: TRBJ1-1; size: -; D: TRBD1; V: TRBV28; DNA: TGTGCCAGCAGTTCGACAGGGGTAGAGGGAGCTTTCTTT; CDR3: CASSSTGVEGAFF
J: TRBJ1-4; size: few; D: TRBD1; V: TRBV5-1; DNA: TGCGCCAGCAGCTTGGATCAGGGGGCAGGCGAAAAACTGTTTTTT; CDR3: CASSLDQGAGEKLFF
J: TRBJ2-2; size: many; D: -; V: TRBV28; DNA: TGTGCCAGCATTAAACGCCCGACCGGGGAGCTGTTTTTT; CDR3: CASIKRPTGELFF
J: TRBJ2-1; size: many; D: TRBD1; V: TRBV6-1; DNA: TGTGCCAGCAGTGTACAGGGGGCTCCTACCTACAATGAGCAGTTCTTC; CDR3: CASSVQGAPTYNEQFF
J: TRBJ2-7; size: -; D: -; V: TRBV28; DNA: TGTGCCAGCAGCCAGACACCCTCCTACGAGCAGTACTTC; CDR3: CASSQTPSYEQYF
J: TRBJ1-1; size: many; D: -; V: TRBV29-1; DNA: TGCAGCGTTGAGGGGTGGTCCGTCCCCAGGTCTGAAGCTTTCTTT; CDR3: CSVEGWSVPRSEAFF
J: TRBJ2-7; size: -; D: -; V: TRBV11-2; DNA: TGTGCCAGCAGCCCAAGTGGCGGAGACTACACCTACGAGCAGTACTTC; CDR3: CASSPSGGDYTYEQYF
J: TRBJ2-1; size: -; D: -; V: TRBV10-3; DNA: TGTGCCATCGCATCATCCCCGGGAGCTTTCCAGTTCTTC; CDR3: CAIASSPGAFQFF
J: TRBJ2-2; size: many; D: -; V: TRBV10-3; DNA: TGTGCCATCAGTGAGGCAACTTCGAACACCGGGGAGCTGTTTTTT; CDR3: CAISEATSNTGELFF
J: TRBJ1-4; size: many; D: -; V: TRBV29-1; DNA: TGCAGCGTTGAACTACGGGGAGGTGAAAAACTGTTTTTT; CDR3: CSVELRGGEKLFF
J: TRBJ2-1; size: -; D: -; V: TRBV7-2; DNA: TGTGCCAGCAGCTCGCCACCCCGCACCCACAATGAGCAGTTCTTC; CDR3: CASSSPPRTHNEQFF